The 21 T cell receptor beta chains below all came from one sample that was sequenced in a study of radiotherapy plus CTLA-4 blockade in lung cancer. Libraries were prepared by immunoSEQ multiplex PCR; TCRdb keeps only in-frame clonotypes and omits some of them. The profile shows some 110,000 clones, approximately 80% of them singletons. This material consisted of peripheral blood, taken from a patient treated with radiotherapy plus ipilimumab. All receptors come from a human donor with non-small cell lung cancer that progressed on radiotherapy plus ipilimumab. Some clones in this sample may be carry-over from other donors' samples.

The chain is built from TRBV5-1 and TRBJ1-2, with a weak D call TRBD1 (6 bases). The CDR3 loop spans 14 amino acids. Trimming took off 3 bases at V and 8 bases at J, with 17 bases between the two ends. Germline V gene sequence: CDR1 SGHRS, CDR2 YFSETQ. The CDR3 protein is CASSWTAGTKGYTF. The CDR3, as DNA: TGCGCCAGCAGCTGGACTGCCGGGACAAAGGGCTACACCTTC.

This chain uses TRBV5-1 with TRBJ2-5; 7 bases line up with TRBD2. This CDR3 region has 16 residues. Germline V gene sequence: CDR1 SGHRS, CDR2 YFSETQ. Trimming cost V 0 bases and J 4 bases; bases outside gene matches: 9. The CDR3 DNA is TGCGCCAGCAGCTTGGTGACTGCCCCGGGGGGAGAGACCCAGTACTTC. As protein: CASSLVTAPGGETQYF.

V gene TRBV10-3 combines with J gene TRBJ1-5; D is possibly TRBD1 (6 bases). V lost 7 bases to trimming and J lost 4 bases, with 14 bases between them. This CDR3 has 14 amino acids. Germline V gives CDR1 ENHRY, CDR2 SYGVKD. The CDR3 reads CAINRGQGNQPQHF. CDR3 sequence (DNA): TGTGCCATCAATCGCGGGCAGGGGAATCAGCCCCAGCATTTT.

The chain links TRBV7-2 to TRBJ1-3; 8 bases fit TRBD1. The V gene's germline CDR1 is SGHTA and CDR2 FQGNSA. V lost 3 bases, J lost 1 base, and 5 bases stayed unmatched. The CDR3 contains 16 residues. The CDR3 loop reads CASSFRQGSSGNTIYF. For the CDR3, the DNA is TGTGCCAGCAGCTTCCGACAGGGGTCTTCTGGAAACACCATATATTTT. Full variable domain (rest looked up from reference TRBV7-2 and TRBJ1-3): GAGVSQSPSNKVTEKGKDVELRCDPISGHTALYWYRQSLGQGLEFLIYFQGNSAPDKSGLPSDRFSAERTGGSVSTLTIQRTQQEDSAVYLCASSFRQGSSGNTIYFGEGSWLTVV.

The chain carries TRBV15 and TRBJ1-1; D not certain. The CDR3 totals 15 residues. Trimming shortened V by 4 bases and J by 0 bases, and 12 bases separated the two germline ends. From germline, CDR1 is LNHNV and CDR2 YYDKDF (reference sequence). As DNA, the CDR3 is TGTGCCACCAGCAAAGGACGGATTCTGAACACTGAAGCTTTCTTT. Amino acids: CATSKGRILNTEAFF. Together with reference TRBV15 and TRBJ1-1, the CDR3 gives the full variable domain: DAMVIQNPRYQVTQFGKPVTLSCSQTLNHNVMYWYQQKSSQAPKLLFHYYDKDFNNEADTPDNFQSRRPNTSFCFLDIRSPGLGDTAMYLCATSKGRILNTEAFFGQGTRLTVV.

The chain has TRBV5-1 and TRBJ1-1; tentatively, D is TRBD1 (5 bases). Germline CDR1 SGHRS, CDR2 YFSETQ. V lost 2 bases and J 1 base, leaving 9 bases between the germline ends. This CDR3 has 14 residues. The CDR3 reads CASSLIDRNTEAFF. The CDR3 coding sequence is TGCGCCAGCAGCTTAATAGACAGGAACACTGAAGCTTTCTTT.

V and J are TRBV5-4 and TRBJ1-2; no definite D call. Trimming removed 3 bases at V and 5 bases at J, with 8 bases between. Germline V CDR1 and CDR2: SGHNT, YYREEE (reference sequence). This CDR3 has 12 amino acids. CDR3 nucleotides: TGTGCCAGCAGCTCCCCCGGATATGGCTACACCTTC. This encodes CASSSPGYGYTF.

This clone was counted once. The CDR3 DNA reads TGCGCCAGCAGCAAGCAATCCTACAGGGAATCGGGCGAGCAGTACTTC. Translation: CASSKQSYRESGEQYF. The V call is TRBV4-1, the J call TRBJ2-7, with a tentative D call TRBD1 (6 bases). V lost 5 bases, J lost 6 bases, and 23 bases lay in between. The CDR3 consists of 16 residues. The germline V gene encodes CDR1 MGHRA and CDR2 YSYEKL.

The DNA for the CDR3 is TGTGCCAGCAGTGATGGGACCATATATTTT. It specifies CASSDGTIYF. This sequence joins TRBV2 and TRBJ1-3; no clear D. This CDR3 contains 10 residues. Trimming took off 3 bases at V and 10 bases at J, with 4 bases between the two ends. Germline V CDR1 and CDR2: SNHLY, FYNNEI. The full variable domain, rest sourced from reference TRBV2 and TRBJ1-3, is EPEVTQTPSHQVTQMGQEVILRCVPISNHLYFYWYRQILGQKVEFLVSFYNNEISEKSEIFDDQFSVERPDGSNFTLKIRSTKLEDSAMYFCASSDGTIYFGEGSWLTVV.

The V and J genes are TRBV19 and TRBJ2-2, with TRBD1 identical over 9 bases. Looked up from germline, CDR1 is LNHDA and CDR2 is SQIVND (reference sequence). J was trimmed by 8 bases and V by 6 bases; bases with no gene match: 7. The CDR3 length is 14 residues. The CDR3 is CASRWDRVSGELFF. The CDR3 DNA reads TGTGCCAGTAGATGGGACAGGGTTTCAGGGGAGCTGTTTTTT.

The chain joins TRBV6-1 to TRBJ2-7; 10 bases agree with TRBD2. The germline V gene has CDR1 MNHNS and CDR2 SASEGT. The trim removed 7 bases at V and 0 bases at J, leaving 6 bases unmatched. The CDR3 length is 15 residues. This CDR3 reads CASNTLAGASYEQYF. The CDR3 DNA follows: TGTGCCAGCAACACCCTAGCGGGGGCCTCCTACGAGCAGTACTTC.

The chain combines TRBV5-1 with TRBJ1-3, with D maybe TRBD1 (6 bases). The V end was cut by 0 bases, the J end by 3 bases, with 13 bases between. Germline V gives CDR1 SGHRS, CDR2 YFSETQ. There are 16 residues in the CDR3. CDR3 amino acids: CASSLEVGGGGNTIYF. The CDR3 DNA sequence: TGCGCCAGCAGCTTGGAAGTTGGGGGCGGTGGAAACACCATATATTTT.

The chain has TRBV6-1 and TRBJ2-5, with 8 bases identical to TRBD2. Per germline, CDR1 MNHNS and CDR2 SASEGT. The V segment lost 6 bases and the J segment 5 bases; nucleotides outside the gene matches: 11. CDR3 length: 15 residues. Written as DNA, the CDR3 is TGTGCCAGCAGGGGAGGTAGCGGGGAATATGAGACCCAGTACTTC. Encoded protein: CASRGGSGEYETQYF.

This chain links TRBV5-1 with TRBJ2-2; D tentatively fits TRBD1 or TRBD2 (6 bases each). V lost 4 bases to trimming and J lost 3 bases, with 13 bases between them. The germline V gene encodes CDR1 SGHRS and CDR2 YFSETQ. This CDR3 spans 15 amino acids. For the CDR3, the DNA is TGCGCCAGCAGCCCGGACAGCGGGTACACCGGGGAGCTGTTTTTT. Protein sequence: CASSPDSGYTGELFF.

The chain carries TRBV7-6 and TRBJ2-7; 7 positions match TRBD1. Germline V CDR1 and CDR2: SGHVS, FNYEAQ. This CDR3 comprises 15 residues. V gave up 3 bases and J gave up 0 bases; unmatched junction bases: 5. The CDR3 protein is CASSLDRSPSYEQYF. As DNA, the CDR3 is TGTGCCAGCAGCTTGGACAGGTCCCCCTCCTACGAGCAGTACTTC.

This clone was detected a few times. The V gene is TRBV28, the J gene TRBJ1-3; D ambiguous. Germline CDR1 reads MDHEN; CDR2 reads SYDVKM. The CDR3 sequence is 17 residues long. V lost 3 bases, J lost 4 bases, and 19 bases lay in between. The CDR3 reads CASSLSSLFLGGNTIYF. In nucleotides, the CDR3 is TGTGCCAGCAGTTTGTCCAGTCTGTTTTTGGGAGGAAACACCATATATTTT.

CDR3 amino acids: CASSQEFRRGFGEKLFF. As DNA, the CDR3 is TGCGCCAGCAGCCAAGAATTCCGGAGGGGTTTCGGTGAAAAACTGTTTTTT. The chain joins TRBV4-3 to TRBJ1-4; TRBD1 is a possible D gene (5 bases). The germline V gene has CDR1 LGHNA and CDR2 YSLEER. The germline V and J ends were trimmed by 0 bases and 7 bases, with 18 bases remaining between them. The CDR3 length is 17 residues.

This chain connects TRBV5-4 to TRBJ1-1, with a possible D match to TRBD1 (5 bases). Trimming took off 0 bases at V and 8 bases at J, with 5 bases between the two ends. Germline V gene data show CDR1 as SGHNT and CDR2 as YYREEE (reference sequence). There are 11 residues in the CDR3. The CDR3 protein is CASSLGTEAFF. The DNA of the CDR3 is TGTGCCAGCAGCTTGGGGACAGAAGCTTTCTTT.

The chain links TRBV2 to TRBJ2-2; TRBD2 matches 7 bases. The CDR3 has 17 residues. The V gene end was trimmed by 4 bases and the J gene end by 3 bases; junction bases not matched to a gene: 11. Germline loops: CDR1 SNHLY, CDR2 FYNNEI. The CDR3 DNA sequence: TGTGCCAGCAGTGGGGTATGGGGGGGAGACGACACCGGGGAGCTGTTTTTT. Amino acid sequence: CASSGVWGGDDTGELFF.

The table lists this clone with many counts. CDR3 loop: CASSGGVLKIKSTDTQYF. The CDR3 DNA reads TGTGCCAGCAGCGGGGGGGTTCTAAAAATAAAAAGCACAGATACGCAGTATTTT. The chain carries TRBV21-1 and TRBJ2-3; the listed D gene, TRBD2, was not tested against the DNA. TRBV21-1 is assigned pseudogene status. The CDR3 loop spans 18 amino acids.

This chain joins TRBV7-2 and TRBJ2-5, with 9 bases identical to TRBD2. The V segment lost 5 bases and the J segment 0 bases; nucleotides outside the gene matches: 10. From germline, CDR1 is SGHTA and CDR2 FQGNSA. This CDR3 is built from 17 residues. The CDR3 sequence is CASSHGSGGSYQETQYF. The CDR3 DNA follows: TGTGCCAGCAGCCATGGGAGCGGGGGGTCATACCAAGAGACCCAGTACTTC.